These 6 T cell receptor beta chains came from one sample sequenced in a study of T cells expressing NK-cell markers. With the 5' RACE reads reprocessed, TCRdb shows one record per CDR3 protein and no DNA. The repertoire table contains about half a million distinct CDR3 sequences. Sequencing used blood T cells: a sorted CD56 or NKG2C T cell subset, CD4+ or CD8+ T cells, or bulk PBMC T cells (not recorded which). The receptor source for this set is a woman in her 50s in good health.

The chain recombines TRBV12-3 or TRBV12-4 with TRBJ2-1; TCRdb designates TRBD2, a call that cannot be tested without DNA. This CDR3 contains 14 residues. CDR3 region: CASSRTASYNEQFF.

This chain joins TRBV7-6 and TRBJ2-7; TCRdb outputs TRBD1, but without DNA this stays unchecked. Germline values: CDR1 SGHVS, CDR2 FNYEAQ. There are 15 residues in the CDR3. The CDR3 is CASSLETGVVYEQYF.

The gene calls are TRBV20-1 and TRBJ2-1; the D call of TRBD1 rests on TCRdb alone, since no DNA is present to check it. CDR1 is DFQATT and CDR2 is SNEGSKA in the germline V gene (reference sequence). This CDR3 has 15 amino acids. This chain's CDR3 is CSALPPQESNNEQFF.

V and J are TRBV29-1 and TRBJ2-6; the TCRdb call, TRBD2, lacks DNA for checking. Germline V gene sequence: CDR1 SQVTM, CDR2 ANQGSEA. CDR3 length: 18 amino acids. The CDR3 loop reads CSVLDPGTWNSGANVLTF.

The rearrangement links TRBV12-5 to TRBJ2-1; TCRdb reports TRBD1, a call that lacks DNA to check it against. CDR1 and CDR2 (germline): LGHNT, FRNRAP. This CDR3 region has 16 residues. The CDR3: CASGLYWDGSYNEQFF.

J is TRBJ2-5 and V is TRBV28; TCRdb lists TRBD1, though no DNA is available to test this call. Germline values: CDR1 MDHEN, CDR2 SYDVKM. The CDR3 totals 12 residues. The CDR3 sequence: CASSGQQETQYF.